This passage covers 15 T cell receptor beta chains from one sample sequenced in a study of T cell responses to AZD1222 COVID-19 vaccine (dated by TCRdb to the early 2020s). Library generation was performed with the immunoSEQ multiplex PCR assay. In its TCRdb copy, this immuneACCESS table keeps in-frame sequences only and misses some clones. Where compared with another copy, unresolved V genes explain less than half of these, and the others have no known cause. The sample table shows around 94,000 clones, and 88% are seen once. The ten most abundant clones make up around 21% of the sample. The time point label here, explained by the study, means: baseline before first vaccination. The source was peripheral blood, collected on day 0 of AZD1222 vaccination. These receptor sequences come from an adult in good health.

This chain uses TRBV7-8 with TRBJ2-3, with 7 bases that match TRBD2. With 2 bases clipped from V and 3 bases from J, the junction kept 5 bases outside the gene matches. The germline V gene has CDR1 SGHVS and CDR2 FQNEAQ. The CDR3 spans 15 residues. DNA of the CDR3: TGTGCCAGCAGCTTACTAGCGGCGGGTACAGATACGCAGTATTTT. The encoded protein is CASSLLAAGTDTQYF.

The chain joins TRBV5-1 to TRBJ1-1; D is unresolved. Germline values: CDR1 SGHRS, CDR2 YFSETQ. CDR3 length: 15 residues. V gave up 0 bases and J gave up 3 bases, with 12 bases separating them. Here the CDR3 DNA reads TGCGCCAGCAGCTTGGAGCGACCTCCGGACACTGAAGCTTTCTTT. It specifies CASSLERPPDTEAFF.

The chain combines TRBV7-8 with TRBJ2-3, with D perhaps TRBD2 (6 bases). CDR3 length equals 16 residues. V shed 4 bases and J shed 0 bases, with 14 bases lying between them. CDR1 and CDR2 from the germline V gene are SGHVS and FQNEAQ. The CDR3 loop reads CASSSPGLRSTDTQYF. In DNA form, the CDR3 reads TGTGCCAGCAGCTCCCCGGGACTCCGGAGCACAGATACGCAGTATTTT.

This sequence joins TRBV7-2 and TRBJ1-2; possibly TRBD1 for D (6 bases). The CDR3 has 14 amino acids. Germline lookup yields CDR1 SGHTA and CDR2 FQGNSA. V lost 5 bases to trimming and J lost 8 bases, with 18 bases between them. The CDR3 is CASSPGVFEQGYTF. In DNA form, the CDR3 reads TGTGCCAGCAGCCCAGGGGTCTTTGAACAAGGCTACACCTTC.

V and J are TRBV5-6 and TRBJ2-2; 10 nucleotides agree with TRBD2. This CDR3 comprises 16 residues. The junction had 9 bases not matched to a gene; V was cut back by 3 bases and J by 7 bases. From germline, CDR1 is SGHDT and CDR2 YYEEEE. The CDR3 is CASSSTAGGLVGELFF. The CDR3 region has the DNA TGTGCCAGCAGCTCCACAGCGGGGGGGCTTGTCGGGGAGCTGTTTTTT.

There are a few counts of this clone. The chain couples TRBV5-8 to TRBJ1-1; 8 bases match TRBD1. The CDR3 covers 15 residues. V trimming: 0 bases; J trimming: 7 bases; junction bases outside the gene matches: 8. Looked up from germline, CDR1 is SGHTS and CDR2 is YDEGEE. The CDR3 DNA reads as TGTGCCAGCAGCTTGGTAGCAGGGGGCTTCGGTGAAGCTTTCTTT. Encoded protein: CASSLVAGGFGEAFF.

J is TRBJ1-6 and V is TRBV7-2; D gene unclear. The V end was cut by 2 bases, the J end by 7 bases, with 6 bases between. The CDR3 loop spans 13 amino acids. CDR1 and CDR2 (germline): SGHTA, FQGNSA. CDR3 amino acids: CASSLQGNSPLHF. In DNA form, the CDR3 reads TGTGCCAGCAGCTTACAAGGGAATTCACCCCTCCACTTT.

This clone was found once. The V call is TRBV7-2, the J call TRBJ1-6; 8 nucleotides align to TRBD1. Germline CDR1 is SGHTA and CDR2 is FQGNSA. V lost 8 bases to trimming and J lost 7 bases; unmatched junction nucleotides: 7. This CDR3 contains 14 residues. CDR3 in amino acids: CASRWTGSNSPLHF. CDR3 nucleotides: TGTGCCAGCCGCTGGACAGGGTCCAATTCACCCCTCCACTTT. Drawing the rest from reference TRBV7-2 and TRBJ1-6, the complete variable domain is GAGVSQSPSNKVTEKGKDVELRCDPISGHTALYWYRQSLGQGLEFLIYFQGNSAPDKSGLPSDRFSAERTGGSVSTLTIQRTQQEDSAVYLCASRWTGSNSPLHFGNGTRLTVT.

The chain is built from TRBV4-1 and TRBJ2-3; D gene uncertain. This CDR3 region has 14 residues. The germline V gene encodes CDR1 MGHRA and CDR2 YSYEKL. Trimming left V 0 bases short and J 0 bases short, with 4 bases between. CDR3 nucleotides: TGCGCCAGCAGCCAAGAGCCCAGCACAGATACGCAGTATTTT. This sequence encodes CASSQEPSTDTQYF.

The V gene is TRBV7-2, the J gene TRBJ1-2; the match to TRBD1 covers 8 bases. The junction had 16 bases not matched to a gene; V was cut back by 0 bases and J by 7 bases. CDR1 and CDR2 from the germline V gene are SGHTA and FQGNSA. This CDR3 region has 18 residues. The CDR3 coding sequence is TGTGCCAGCAGCTTAGCGTCCAGGGGGCTTATACACGAGAGTGGCTACACCTTC. Translating it yields CASSLASRGLIHESGYTF.

The count of this clone is one. The chain joins TRBV27 to TRBJ1-3; D not resolved. Germline CDR1 reads MNHEY; CDR2 reads SMNVEV (reference sequence). V was pared by 5 bases and J by 1 base, with 15 bases between. The CDR3 has 16 amino acids. The CDR3, as DNA: TGTGCCAGCAGTCTCTTAGCAGGAGGTTCTGGAAACACCATATATTTT. It yields the protein CASSLLAGGSGNTIYF.

The V gene is TRBV6-5, the J gene TRBJ1-1; D gene unclear. CDR1 MNHEY and CDR2 SVGAGI come from the germline V gene. Trimming shortened V by 2 bases and J by 3 bases, and 7 bases separated the two germline ends. The CDR3 spans 13 residues. CDR3 sequence reads: CASSYGRHTEAFF. CDR3 nucleotides: TGTGCCAGCAGTTACGGGCGTCACACTGAAGCTTTCTTT.

The gene calls are TRBV4-3 and TRBJ2-1, with a weak D call TRBD2 (6 bases). The CDR3 has 15 amino acids. With 0 bases removed from V and 5 bases from J, the gap between germline ends came to 11 bases. From germline, CDR1 is LGHNA and CDR2 YSLEER. CDR3 in DNA: TGCGCCAGCAGCCAAGATATCGGGAGTAACAATGAGCAGTTCTTC. It codes for CASSQDIGSNNEQFF.

This chain uses TRBV12-3 or TRBV12-4 with TRBJ1-1; 7 bases align to TRBD1. With 6 bases clipped from V and 7 bases from J, the junction kept 5 bases outside the gene matches. The CDR3 consists of 12 residues. CDR3 region: CASSLTGHEAFF. The CDR3 DNA follows: TGTGCCAGCAGCCTGACAGGGCATGAAGCTTTCTTT.

Points on this clone: Other nucleotide sequences from this sample produce the same CDR3. The genes are TRBV9 and TRBJ1-2; 9 bases align to TRBD1. Germline CDR1 SGDLS, CDR2 YYNGEE. This CDR3 contains 15 residues. The V and J ends lost 2 bases and 2 bases, in that order; junction bases with no gene match: 4. CDR3 sequence (DNA): TGTGCCAGCAGCGTCGGACAGGGGACAAACTATGGCTACACCTTC. It is translated as CASSVGQGTNYGYTF.